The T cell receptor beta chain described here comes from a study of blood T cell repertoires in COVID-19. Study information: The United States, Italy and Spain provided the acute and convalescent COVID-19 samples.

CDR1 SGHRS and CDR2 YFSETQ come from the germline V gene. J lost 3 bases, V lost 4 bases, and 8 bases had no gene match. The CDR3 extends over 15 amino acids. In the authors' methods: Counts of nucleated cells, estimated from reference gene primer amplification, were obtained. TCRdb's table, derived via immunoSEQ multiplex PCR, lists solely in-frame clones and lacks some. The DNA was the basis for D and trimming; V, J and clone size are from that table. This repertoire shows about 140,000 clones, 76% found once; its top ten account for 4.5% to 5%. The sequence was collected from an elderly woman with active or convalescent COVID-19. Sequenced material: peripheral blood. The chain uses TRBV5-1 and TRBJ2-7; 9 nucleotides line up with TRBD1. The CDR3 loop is CASSNPGQGHYEQYF. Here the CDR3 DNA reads TGCGCCAGCAGCAATCCGGGACAGGGACACTACGAGCAGTACTTC.